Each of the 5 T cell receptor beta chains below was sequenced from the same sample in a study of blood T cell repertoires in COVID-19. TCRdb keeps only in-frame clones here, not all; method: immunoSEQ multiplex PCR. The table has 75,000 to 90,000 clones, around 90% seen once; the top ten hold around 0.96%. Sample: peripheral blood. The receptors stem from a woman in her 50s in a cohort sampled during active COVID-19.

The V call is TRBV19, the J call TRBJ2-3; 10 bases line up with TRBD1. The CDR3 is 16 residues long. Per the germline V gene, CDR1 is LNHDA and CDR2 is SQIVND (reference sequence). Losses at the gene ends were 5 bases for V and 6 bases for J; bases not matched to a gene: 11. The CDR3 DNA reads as TGTGCCAGTAGTCCGGGACAGGGGTTATTTAAGGATACGCAGTATTTT. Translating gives CASSPGQGLFKDTQYF.

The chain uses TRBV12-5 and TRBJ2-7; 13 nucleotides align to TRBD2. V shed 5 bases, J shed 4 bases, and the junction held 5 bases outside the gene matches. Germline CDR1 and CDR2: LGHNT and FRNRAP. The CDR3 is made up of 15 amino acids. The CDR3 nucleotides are TGTGCTAGTGGTCGAGGGACTAGCGGGATTTACGAGCAGTACTTC. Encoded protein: CASGRGTSGIYEQYF.

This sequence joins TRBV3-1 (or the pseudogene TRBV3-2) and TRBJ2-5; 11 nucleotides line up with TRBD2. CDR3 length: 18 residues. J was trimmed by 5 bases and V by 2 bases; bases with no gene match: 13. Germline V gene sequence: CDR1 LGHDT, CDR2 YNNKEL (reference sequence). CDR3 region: CASSQRPRLAGLGETQYF. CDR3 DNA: TGTGCCAGCAGCCAAAGGCCCAGACTAGCGGGATTAGGGGAGACCCAGTACTTC.

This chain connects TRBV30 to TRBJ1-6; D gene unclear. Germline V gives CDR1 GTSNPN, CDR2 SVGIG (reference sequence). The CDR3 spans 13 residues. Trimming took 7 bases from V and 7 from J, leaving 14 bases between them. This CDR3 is CAYAGGPNSPLHF. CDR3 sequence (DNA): TGTGCCTATGCAGGAGGACCCAATTCACCCCTCCACTTT.

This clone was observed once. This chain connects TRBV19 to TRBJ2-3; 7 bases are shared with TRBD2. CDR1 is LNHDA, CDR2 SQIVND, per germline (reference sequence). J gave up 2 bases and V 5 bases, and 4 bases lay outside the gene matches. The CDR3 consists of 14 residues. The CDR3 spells CASSWGLLTDTQYF. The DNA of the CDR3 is TGTGCCAGTAGTTGGGGACTACTCACAGATACGCAGTATTTT.